A selection of T cell receptor beta chains follows, all from one sample in a study of cytomegalovirus exposure and HLA in healthy donors. Measured with immunoSEQ multiplex PCR; TCRdb has only the in-frame clones, and not every one. The data hold 150,000 to 200,000 clones, with 75% to 85% observed a single time. The sequenced sample consisted of PBMCs. The receptor source for this set is a woman under 30 in good health and CMV-seropositive. The CDR3 runs from the conserved cysteine through the conserved F or W. Each record gives: CDR3 protein, V gene, clone size, D gene, J gene. D genes are given only for firm matches. Clone size is stated in some rows and not others, as once, few, many or a class when expanded.

CASSLGTGWDTEAFF | TRBV7-2 | once | TRBD1 | TRBJ1-1
CASSLERTGEKLFF | TRBV11-2 | NA | NA | TRBJ1-4
CASSGSGDDNEQFF | TRBV25-1 | NA | NA | TRBJ2-1
CASSLGDGKRIHNEQFF | TRBV5-8 | NA | NA | TRBJ2-1
CAWHDSPSYNEQFF | TRBV30 | NA | NA | TRBJ2-1
CASSPTGTEKLFF | TRBV7-2 | NA | NA | TRBJ1-4
CSVVLAGSYNEQFF | TRBV29-1 | NA | TRBD2 | TRBJ2-1
CASSQAVRIYGYTF | TRBV4-1 | NA | NA | TRBJ1-2
CASRLAGGSYNEQFF | TRBV5-4 | NA | TRBD2 | TRBJ2-1
CASSNSGGVYEQYF | TRBV19 | NA | TRBD2 | TRBJ2-7
CASSRTGAETQYF | TRBV5-1 | NA | TRBD1 | TRBJ2-5
CASSPTRGTEAFF | TRBV19 | NA | NA | TRBJ1-1
CASSRGQGTYEQYF | TRBV16 | NA | TRBD1 | TRBJ2-7
CASSDKDRGQETQYF | TRBV7-9 | NA | TRBD1 | TRBJ2-5
CASSLFGGDSYNEQFF | TRBV5-1 | NA | TRBD2 | TRBJ2-1
CASRTGFGVTEAFF | TRBV19 | NA | TRBD1 | TRBJ1-1
CASSEFGTQETQYF | TRBV25-1 | NA | NA | TRBJ2-5
CASGTGVGEQYF | TRBV28 | NA | TRBD1 | TRBJ2-7
CAISGGPRGDTQYF | TRBV10-3 | NA | NA | TRBJ2-3
CASRPVAGGKETQYF | TRBV7-9 | once | TRBD2 | TRBJ2-5
CASSVGDEQFF | TRBV9 | NA | NA | TRBJ2-1
CASSRSGGAGGGNTQYF | TRBV9 | NA | TRBD2 | TRBJ2-3
CASSLTGLAGGRNEQFF | TRBV28 | NA | TRBD2 | TRBJ2-1
CSASGGEQFF | TRBV20-1 | NA | NA | TRBJ2-1
CASSYASGAADTQYF | TRBV6-5 | NA | TRBD2 | TRBJ2-3
CASSYPLTSGEPLAKNIQYF | TRBV5-1 | NA | TRBD2 | TRBJ2-4
CASSDPSGGAKNIQYF | TRBV5-1 | few | TRBD2 | TRBJ2-4
CAASGGQPHQPQHF | TRBV10-3 | NA | NA | TRBJ1-5
CSVANSGGALYEQFF | TRBV29-1 | NA | TRBD2 | TRBJ2-1
CAWSVRRGASTDTQYF | TRBV30 | NA | NA | TRBJ2-3
CASREGTRTDTQYF | TRBV5-4 | NA | TRBD2 | TRBJ2-3
CASGQFFEQYF | TRBV19 | NA | NA | TRBJ2-7
CASSIGGSLNEKLFF | TRBV19 | NA | NA | TRBJ1-4
CASTPTSGDYNEQFF | TRBV9 | NA | TRBD2 | TRBJ2-1
CASSAIGAEAFF | TRBV2 | NA | NA | TRBJ1-1
CASSWRQGETQYF | TRBV19 | NA | TRBD1 | TRBJ2-5
CASSASRGRGGSYNSPLHF | TRBV9 | NA | TRBD1 | TRBJ1-6
CSVAGTLTSRWPGTQYF | TRBV29-1 | once | TRBD2 | TRBJ2-5
CASSMERGVGDTQYF | TRBV19 | NA | TRBD2 | TRBJ2-3
CASRGLSGELFF | TRBV19 | NA | NA | TRBJ2-2
CASSELQGMNTEAFF | TRBV10-2 | NA | TRBD1 | TRBJ1-1
CASSSVDNQETQYF | TRBV7-2 | NA | NA | TRBJ2-5
CASTGGWGKGVYEQYF | TRBV4-2 | NA | TRBD2 | TRBJ2-7
CASSKGGTPYNEQFF | TRBV7-2 | NA | NA | TRBJ2-1
CAISRPGQAVTEAFF | TRBV10-3 | NA | TRBD1 | TRBJ1-1
CASSESPEGTGYTF | TRBV6-1 | NA | NA | TRBJ1-2
CASSTNSVGGYTF | TRBV19 | NA | NA | TRBJ1-2
CASSQDHRGRPGYTF | TRBV4-1 | NA | TRBD1 | TRBJ1-2
CASSVQGIAGELFF | TRBV9 | NA | NA | TRBJ2-2
CTSSQGGGGAPSGELFF | TRBV1 | NA | NA | TRBJ2-2
CASRSRQGHPQETQYF | TRBV6-6 | NA | TRBD1 | TRBJ2-5
CASGHTGYNQPQHF | TRBV21-1 | NA | NA | TRBJ1-5
CAFDRHSNYGYTF | TRBV30 | once | NA | TRBJ1-2
CASSLSGNQPQHF | TRBV7-6 | few | NA | TRBJ1-5
CASSLQRGLQETQYF | TRBV11-1 | NA | TRBD2 | TRBJ2-5
CASSQGQGNQPQHF | TRBV4-1 | NA | TRBD1 | TRBJ1-5
CASSSPGQGDYGYTF | TRBV11-2 | NA | TRBD1 | TRBJ1-2